The clone carrying this T cell receptor beta chain was detected a few times. As yet, its antigen is unknown. The record originates from a study of regulatory T cells in long-lasting Graves disease. Time point meaning: newly diagnosed GD, antithyroid drugs for less than 3 months. Preparation of the TCR library used RNA extracted from PBMCs. Patients of an endocrinology department in Xi'an, China, were included. The study, taken as a whole, reports: Persistent patients had a count of shared public clonotypes (around 2,700) that exceeded that of new patients (about 970).

Arm-PCR with iRepertoire HTBI primers amplified the CDR3 regions for these TCR beta libraries. TCRdb ran MiXCR on the multiplex PCR reads and lists one entry per CDR3 protein. The sample comprises fewer than 650,000 distinct CDR3 sequences, 16% of which are singletons, and about 17% rests with the top ten. Unmatched junction bases numbered 6, after V lost 5 bases and J lost 1 base. From germline, CDR1 is SGHAT and CDR2 FQDESV (reference sequence). The CDR3 covers 16 residues. The same data also contributed to another study, on T cells in Graves' hyperthyroidism and ophthalmopathy.

The source material was peripheral blood mononuclear cells (PBMCs), sampled at new diagnosis, from a patient treated with antithyroid drugs. The chain is built from TRBV11-1 and TRBJ2-2; 8 bases fit TRBD1. The TCR sequence derives from a woman in her thirties with Graves disease. For the CDR3, the DNA is TGTGCCAGCAGCCGCCGGGGACAGGTGAACACCGGGGAGCTGTTTTTT. Translated: CASSRRGQVNTGELFF.